Sequencing of this T cell receptor (beta chain) was carried out in a study of cytotoxic CD8 clonotypes in ibrutinib-treated CLL. The protocol was immunoSEQ multiplex PCR, while the TCRdb copy is restricted to in-frame clones and leaves out a portion. The sample lists 50,000 to 70,000 clones, approximately 50% seen once, with 20% to 30% in the top ten. This TCR was recovered from a human donor with chronic lymphocytic leukemia. The sample in question was PBMCs, obtained at disease progression, from a patient treated with ibrutinib.

CDR3 sequence: CASRPSGTGGILGNTIYF. CDR3 sequence (DNA): TGTGCCAGCAGGCCATCCGGGACAGGGGGGATACTTGGAAACACCATATATTTT. The J gene is TRBJ1-3, the V gene TRBV6-4; 11 bases map to TRBD1. Germline V lookup: CDR1 MRHNA, CDR2 SNTAGT. Trimming took 6 bases from V and 3 from J; bases not matched to a gene: 13. This CDR3 region has 18 residues.